This TCR beta chain was identified during a study of blood T cell repertoires in COVID-19. The data were produced by immunoSEQ multiplex PCR, yet TCRdb's version contains in-frame clones alone and is incomplete. Among some 210,000 clones listed, about four fifths were seen once. V was trimmed by 1 base and J by 9 bases, leaving 17 bases between them. Per germline, CDR1 SGDLS and CDR2 YYNGEE. This CDR3 region has 15 residues. This sequence originates from a woman aged 45-65 years with acute COVID-19. The chain uses TRBV9 and TRBJ2-1; possible D gene TRBD1, 6 bases. The sample consisted of PBMCs or T cells enriched from blood (not recorded which). In DNA form, the CDR3 reads TGTGCCAGCAGCGTAATCGGTCAGGGGAGAGGTGAGCAGTTCTTC. Translated: CASSVIGQGRGEQFF.